The 3 T cell receptor beta chains given below trace back to one sample, sequenced in a study of blood T cell repertoires in COVID-19. The protocol was immunoSEQ multiplex PCR, while the TCRdb copy is restricted to in-frame clones and leaves out a portion. Counted here are a few hundred thousand clones, approximately 86% occurring once; the ten biggest clones make up 0.87%. The specimen sequenced was peripheral blood. Every receptor here comes from a human donor with COVID-19, enrolled during active disease. The donor label of this sample is uncertain.

This chain uses TRBV3-1 (or the pseudogene TRBV3-2) with TRBJ2-3; 7 bases align to TRBD2. CDR1 and CDR2 from the germline V gene are LGHDT and YNNKEL (reference sequence). The CDR3 spans 15 residues. The J segment lost 3 bases and the V segment lost 1 base, leaving 4 bases of the junction unmatched. CDR3 nucleotides: TGTGCCAGCAGCCAAGCTCTAGCGGTTACAGATACGCAGTATTTT. This codes for CASSQALAVTDTQYF.

This chain uses TRBV19 with TRBJ1-5; 7 nucleotides line up with TRBD1. The CDR3 covers 15 residues. Germline CDR1 reads LNHDA; CDR2 reads SQIVND (reference sequence). V lost 6 bases to trimming and J lost 5 bases; unmatched junction nucleotides: 10. CDR3 in amino acids: CASSNMVTGDQPQHF. In DNA form, the CDR3 reads TGTGCCAGTAGCAATATGGTTACAGGGGATCAGCCCCAGCATTTT.

This clone was detected only once. The chain uses TRBV7-8 and TRBJ2-1; weak D call: TRBD2 (7 bases). This CDR3 is built from 14 residues. Germline V gives CDR1 SGHVS, CDR2 FQNEAQ. The V end lost 8 bases, the J end lost 9 bases, and 20 bases lay between the germline ends. CDR3 sequence: CASGSREGGGEQFF. DNA of the CDR3: TGTGCCAGCGGTTCCAGGGAGGGAGGGGGTGAGCAGTTCTTC.